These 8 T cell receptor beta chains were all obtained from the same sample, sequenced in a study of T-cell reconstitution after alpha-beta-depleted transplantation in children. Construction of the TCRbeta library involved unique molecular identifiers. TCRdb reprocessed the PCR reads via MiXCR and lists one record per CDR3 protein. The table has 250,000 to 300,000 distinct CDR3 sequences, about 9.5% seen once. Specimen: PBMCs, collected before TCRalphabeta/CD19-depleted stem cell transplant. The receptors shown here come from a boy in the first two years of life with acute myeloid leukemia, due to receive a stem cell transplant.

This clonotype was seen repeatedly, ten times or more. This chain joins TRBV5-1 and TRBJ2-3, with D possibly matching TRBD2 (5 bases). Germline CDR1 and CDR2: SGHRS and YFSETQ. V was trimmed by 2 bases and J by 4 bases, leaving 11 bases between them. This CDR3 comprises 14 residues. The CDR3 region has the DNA TGCGCCAGCAGCTTTGGCGGAGGTCCAGATACGCAGTATTTT. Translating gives CASSFGGGPDTQYF.

In DNA, the CDR3 is TGTGCCAGCAGTAAGGGCTGTGAAGCTTTCTTT. The encoded protein is CASSKGCEAFF. This chain joins TRBV27 and TRBJ1-1; D not certain. In germline, CDR1 is MNHEY, CDR2 SMNVEV (reference sequence). The CDR3 has 11 amino acids. Deletions cut 5 bases from V and 7 bases from J, with 8 bases between.

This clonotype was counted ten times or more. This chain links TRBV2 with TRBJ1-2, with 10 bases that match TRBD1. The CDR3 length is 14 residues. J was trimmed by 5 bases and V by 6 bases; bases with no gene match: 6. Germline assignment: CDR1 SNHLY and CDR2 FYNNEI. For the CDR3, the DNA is TGTGCCAGCAGCGACAGGGGGCTAATTTATGGCTACACCTTC. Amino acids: CASSDRGLIYGYTF.

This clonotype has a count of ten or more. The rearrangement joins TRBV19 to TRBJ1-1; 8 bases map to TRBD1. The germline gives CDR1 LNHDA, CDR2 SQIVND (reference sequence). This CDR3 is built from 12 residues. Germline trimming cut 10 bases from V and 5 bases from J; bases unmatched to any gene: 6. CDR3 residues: CATRGRPTEAFF. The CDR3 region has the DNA TGTGCCACCAGGGGGCGGCCGACTGAAGCTTTCTTT.

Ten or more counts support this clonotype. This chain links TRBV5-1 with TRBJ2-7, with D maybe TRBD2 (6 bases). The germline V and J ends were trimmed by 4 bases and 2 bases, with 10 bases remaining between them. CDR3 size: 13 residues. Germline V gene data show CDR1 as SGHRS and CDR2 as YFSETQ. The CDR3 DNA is TGCGCCAGCAGCCGGGGACTCACCTACGAGCAGTACTTC. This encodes CASSRGLTYEQYF.

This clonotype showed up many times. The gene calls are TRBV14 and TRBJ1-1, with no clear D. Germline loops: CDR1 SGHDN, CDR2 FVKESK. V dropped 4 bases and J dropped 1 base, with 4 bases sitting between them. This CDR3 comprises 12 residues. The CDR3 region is CASSRRNTEAFF. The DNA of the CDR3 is TGTGCCAGCAGCCGACGGAACACTGAAGCTTTCTTT.

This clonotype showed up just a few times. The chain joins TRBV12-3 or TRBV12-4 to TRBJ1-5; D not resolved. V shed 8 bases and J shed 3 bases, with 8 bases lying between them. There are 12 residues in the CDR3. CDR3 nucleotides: TGTGCCAGCGGACGGATCAATCAGCCCCAGCATTTT. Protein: CASGRINQPQHF.

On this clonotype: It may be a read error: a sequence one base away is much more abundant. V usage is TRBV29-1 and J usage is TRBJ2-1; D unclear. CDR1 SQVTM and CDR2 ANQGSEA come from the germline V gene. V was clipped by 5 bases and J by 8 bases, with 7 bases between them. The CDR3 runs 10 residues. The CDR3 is CSVSRDEQFF. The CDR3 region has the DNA TGCAGCGTTTCTAGGGATGAGCAGTTCTTC.